One sample yielded the 6 T cell receptor beta chains listed below, sequenced in a study of CD8+ T cells in alopecia areata (dated by TCRdb to the late 2010s). Pooled mouse cutaneous lymph node cells were stained for CD4, CD8alpha, NKG2D, NKG2ACE and other markers and were then sorted on a BD Influx. The receptor library was made with the immunoSEQ multiplex PCR assay. For TCR sequencing, RNA was extracted from every sample and reverse transcribed into cDNA to serve as template. The table comes from immuneACCESS by way of TCRdb, which keeps in-frame sequences with V and J called. Part of the clones is missing from these tables; in studies checked, under half for an unresolved V gene and the rest for unknown reasons. For this sample, over 250,000 clones are listed, none of them singletons. Together, the top ten hold more than 0.95% of the sample. The sequenced material came from CD4+ T cells sorted from a lymph node. The receptors shown here come from a C3H/HeJ mouse with alopecia areata. Mice in this strain carry MHC haplotype H2-k.

A remark on this clone: Germline and genes here are mouse. The read terminates 3 residues ahead of where the CDR3 ends, so the germline J gene completes it. This chain uses TRBV13-1 with TRBJ1-6; the D gene is possibly TRBD1 (5 bases). TRBJ1-6 is treated as an ORF (open reading frame) with a function not yet certain. Germline-derived CDR1 and CDR2 are NSHNY and SYGAGN. Between the trimmed V and J ends, which lost 0 bases and 0 bases, there was a span of 10 bases. The CDR3 covers 17 residues. This CDR3 is CASSDARQNSYNSPLYF. The CDR3 bases that were read are TGTGCCAGCAGTGATGCAAGACAGAATTCCTATAATTCGCCC.

This clone was observed a few times. Gene names and germline match the mouse. Other nucleotide sequences in the sample specify the same CDR3. The DNA read from the CDR3 is TGTGCCAGCCGGGACAGGGGAGACTCC. The encoded protein is CASRDRGDS. From start to end, the CDR3 is CASRDRGDSDYTF. The V and J genes are TRBV13-1 and TRBJ1-2; 10 bases line up with TRBD1. From the germline J gene comes the end of the CDR3, since the read stops 4 residues before it. J gave up 3 bases and V 7 bases, and 3 bases lay outside the gene matches. The CDR3 sequence is 13 residues long. Germline-derived CDR1 and CDR2 are NSHNY and SYGAGN.

On this clone itself: Mouse gene names apply. The sequenced part of the CDR3 DNA is TGTGCCAGCAGCCAAACATCCCGGGACAGGGATAATTCGCCC. Protein product: CASSQTSRDRDNSP. The complete CDR3 sequence is CASSQTSRDRDNSPLYF. The V call is TRBV5, the J call TRBJ1-6, with 9 bases fitting TRBD1. The missing CDR3 end, 3 residues past where the read stops, is filled in from the germline J gene. TRBJ1-6 is treated as an ORF (open reading frame) with a function not yet certain. The CDR3 is 17 residues long. Looked up from germline, CDR1 is LGHNA and CDR2 is YNLKQL (reference sequence). V shed 2 bases and J 5 bases; nucleotides not matched to a gene: 7.

Points on this clone: Any gene name here is a mouse gene name. The sequence runs out 4 residues before the end of the CDR3; the remainder is reconstructed from the germline J gene. The J gene is TRBJ1-2, the V gene TRBV19; possible D gene TRBD1, 6 bases. V lost 5 bases, J lost 0 bases, and 14 bases lay in between. CDR3 size: 15 residues. The germline V gene has CDR1 FNHDT and CDR2 SITEND (reference sequence). This CDR3 reads CASSSSGTTNSDYTF. The sequenced part of the CDR3 DNA is TGTGCCAGCAGCTCCTCCGGGACAACAAACTCC.

Comment on this clone: Mouse gene names apply. The read halts 4 residues ahead of the CDR3 end, with the missing end drawn from the germline J gene. The rearrangement uses TRBV5 and TRBJ1-2, with 10 bases that match TRBD1. The CDR3 runs 17 residues. With V trimmed by 2 bases and J by 3 bases, 9 bases remained unmatched. Per germline, CDR1 LGHNA and CDR2 YNLKQL (reference sequence). This chain's CDR3 is CASSQTPGTGDDSDYTF. The CDR3 bases that were read are TGTGCCAGCAGCCAAACTCCCGGGACAGGGGATGACTCC.

With regard to this clone: The gene names here belong to mouse. The read is 4 residues too short to cover the CDR3 end, so that end is filled in from the germline J gene. The chain employs TRBV13-3 and TRBJ2-4, with a tentative D call TRBD1 (6 bases). Trimming took off 5 bases at V and 2 bases at J, with 12 bases between the two ends. This CDR3 region has 14 residues. Germline CDR1 reads NNHDY; CDR2 reads SYVADS. The CDR3 loop reads CASRPTGFQNTLYF. CDR3 DNA (partial): TGTGCCAGCAGACCCACAGGGTTTCAAAAC. The complete variable domain, with remaining parts taken from reference TRBV13-3 and TRBJ2-4, reads EAAVTQSPRSKVAVTGGKVTLSCHQTNNHDYMYWYRQDTGHGLRLIHYSYVADSTEKGDIPDGYKASRPSQENFSLILELASLSQTAVYFCASRPTGFQNTLYFGAGTRLSVL.